A selection of T cell receptor beta chains follows, all from one sample in a study of patients and donors after allogeneic stem cell transplantation. MiXCR, applied by TCRdb to the RT-PCR reads, yields one record per CDR3 protein. The repertoire holds about 96,000 distinct CDR3 sequences, about 48% seen once, with around 55% in the top ten. The sequenced sample consisted of blood, either unsorted or a sorted T cell fraction (not recorded which). The receptors shown here come from a human donor who was either an allogeneic HSCT recipient or a stem cell or donor lymphocyte infusion donor (not recorded which). It is not recorded whose cells these are; they may come from a transplant donor. Both conserved end residues are part of each CDR3. Fields, in order: V gene, J gene, CDR3 protein.

>TRBV6-2/TRBV6-3|TRBJ2-7
CASSYSRDGWYF
>TRBV5-1|TRBJ1-1
CASSSSRQNTEAFF
>TRBV28|TRBJ2-3
CASSLPSGTSGRPTDTQYF
>TRBV6-4|TRBJ2-3
CASSYRGPNTDTQYF
>TRBV20-1|TRBJ1-1
CSAGGTEAFF
>TRBV20-1|TRBJ1-5
CSAREGVGNQPQHF
>TRBV9|TRBJ1-1
CASSLTGNTEAFF
>TRBV12-3/TRBV12-4|TRBJ1-3
CASSFEGNTIYF
>TRBV12-3/TRBV12-4|TRBJ1-4
CASRSVGTGANEKLFF
>TRBV5-5|TRBJ1-2
CASSHGPHGNYGYTF
>TRBV12-3/TRBV12-4|TRBJ1-1
CASSFRRGGTEAFF
>TRBV6-5|TRBJ2-2
CASSSPGQAGELFF
>TRBV20-1|TRBJ1-4
CSARDTATNEKLFF
>TRBV7-2|TRBJ1-3
CASSPMGSSGNTIYF
>TRBV7-2|TRBJ2-3
CASSFTSGLSTDTQYF
>TRBV7-9|TRBJ1-1
CASSLGQIKMNTEAFF
>TRBV4-1|TRBJ1-1
CASSLVQGRETEAFF
>TRBV18|TRBJ1-2
CASSEGTDYGYTF
>TRBV10-3|TRBJ1-2
CAISGGDPGPNYGYTF
>TRBV4-1|TRBJ1-2
CASSPPTGTDYGYTF
>TRBV20-1|TRBJ1-1
CSARADRGNTEAFF
>TRBV6-5|TRBJ1-1
CASSYFPWQGPMNTEAFF
>TRBV7-9|TRBJ1-1
CASSLGTGNTEAFF
>TRBV6-2/TRBV6-3|TRBJ1-1
CASSYHWTRSDTEAFF
>TRBV6-6|TRBJ1-5
CASSLPGGNQPQHF
>TRBV6-5|TRBJ1-1
CASRITGGLNTEAFF
>TRBV20-1|TRBJ1-2
CSARVVSYGYTF
>TRBV4-1|TRBJ1-5
CASSPYRGDQPQHF
>TRBV4-3|TRBJ1-2
CASSQRKGNYGYTF
>TRBV27|TRBJ1-4
CASSLSPGGREKLFF
>TRBV7-9|TRBJ1-5
CASSLAGGGGQPQHF
>TRBV15|TRBJ2-1
CATSRVATDRFF
>TRBV20-1|TRBJ1-1
CSAESGGKMNTEAFF
>TRBV30|TRBJ1-2
CAWEPIQGTSYYGYTF
>TRBV28|TRBJ1-5
CASSLETGNNQPQHF
>TRBV13|TRBJ1-4
CASSLGAGHNEKLFF
>TRBV10-3|TRBJ1-6
CAISENVGNSPLHF
>TRBV5-1|TRBJ1-4
CASRGTIGNEKLFF
>TRBV28|TRBJ2-5
CASRGLAGAGETQYF
>TRBV6-2/TRBV6-3|TRBJ1-2
CASSYGDLGYTF
>TRBV29-1|TRBJ2-1
CSALNNEQFF
>TRBV4-3|TRBJ1-3
CASSQETVGSSGNTIYF
>TRBV14|TRBJ1-1
CASSQGTVPGAFF
>TRBV15|TRBJ1-2
CATSSQPGSTNYGYTF
>TRBV29-1|TRBJ1-1
CSVETLGETEAFF
>TRBV25-1|TRBJ1-2
CASYGTGGSYGYTF
>TRBV15|TRBJ1-6
CATSRGRGPGLDSPLHF
>TRBV5-1|TRBJ1-2
CASSFQGDGYTF
>TRBV15|TRBJ1-3
CATSRLPGPLGGNTIYF
>TRBV6-5|TRBJ1-2
CASSYTDKTYGYTF
>TRBV9|TRBJ1-2
CASSVDIRDRYGYTF
>TRBV12-3/TRBV12-4|TRBJ2-2
CASKTARSANTGELFF
>TRBV9|TRBJ1-5
CASSVGPDNQPQHF
>TRBV12-3/TRBV12-4|TRBJ2-5
CASSNRDRQETQYF
>TRBV12-3/TRBV12-4|TRBJ2-2
CASSLRLASGGELFF
>TRBV4-3|TRBJ1-5
CASSHEHTRNQPQHF
>TRBV20-1|TRBJ1-2
CSAHLRQANTF
>TRBV18|TRBJ1-1
CASSYRAVGDTEAFF